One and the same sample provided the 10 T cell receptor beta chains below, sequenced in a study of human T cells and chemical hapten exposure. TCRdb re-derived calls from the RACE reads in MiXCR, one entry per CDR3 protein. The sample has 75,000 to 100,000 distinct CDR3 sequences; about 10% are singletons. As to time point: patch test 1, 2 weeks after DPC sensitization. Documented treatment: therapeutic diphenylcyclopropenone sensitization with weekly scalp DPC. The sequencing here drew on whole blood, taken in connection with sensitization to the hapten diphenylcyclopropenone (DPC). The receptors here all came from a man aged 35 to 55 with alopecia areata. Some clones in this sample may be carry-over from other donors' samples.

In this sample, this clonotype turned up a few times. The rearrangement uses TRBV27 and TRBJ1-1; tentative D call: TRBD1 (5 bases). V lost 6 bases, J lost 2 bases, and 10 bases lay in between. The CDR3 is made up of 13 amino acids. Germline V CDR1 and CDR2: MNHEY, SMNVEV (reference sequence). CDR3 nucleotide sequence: TGTGCCAGCAGCATACAGGAAAACACTGAAGCTTTCTTT. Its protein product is CASSIQENTEAFF.

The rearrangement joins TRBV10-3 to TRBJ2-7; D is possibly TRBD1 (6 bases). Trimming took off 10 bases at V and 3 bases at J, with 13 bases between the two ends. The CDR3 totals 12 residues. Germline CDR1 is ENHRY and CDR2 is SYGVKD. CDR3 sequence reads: CATADSHYEQYF. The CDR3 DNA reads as TGTGCCACGGCGGACAGTCACTACGAGCAGTACTTC.

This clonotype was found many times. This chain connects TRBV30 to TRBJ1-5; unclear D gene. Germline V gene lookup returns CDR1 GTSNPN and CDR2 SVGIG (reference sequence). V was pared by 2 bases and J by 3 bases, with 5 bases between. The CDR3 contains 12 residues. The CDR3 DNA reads TGTGCCTGGAGTTCCACCAATCAGCCCCAGCATTTT. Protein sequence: CAWSSTNQPQHF.

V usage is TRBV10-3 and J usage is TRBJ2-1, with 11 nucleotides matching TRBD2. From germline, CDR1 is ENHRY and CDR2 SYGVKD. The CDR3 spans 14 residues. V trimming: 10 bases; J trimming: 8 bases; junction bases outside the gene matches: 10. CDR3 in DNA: TGTGCCAGCATAGCGGGAGGGCCTCTGGATGAGCAGTTCTTC. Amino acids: CASIAGGPLDEQFF.

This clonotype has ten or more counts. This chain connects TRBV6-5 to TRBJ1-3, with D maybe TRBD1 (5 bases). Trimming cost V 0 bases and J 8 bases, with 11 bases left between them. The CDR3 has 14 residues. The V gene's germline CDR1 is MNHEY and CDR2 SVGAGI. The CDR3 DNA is TGTGCCAGCAGTTACTCCAGGGATGAGGACACCATATATTTT. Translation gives CASSYSRDEDTIYF.

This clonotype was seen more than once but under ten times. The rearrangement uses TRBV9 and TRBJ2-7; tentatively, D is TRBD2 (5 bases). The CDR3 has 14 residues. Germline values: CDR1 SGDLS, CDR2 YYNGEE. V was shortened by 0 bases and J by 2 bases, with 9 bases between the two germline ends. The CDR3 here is CASSVELEAYEQYF. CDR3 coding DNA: TGTGCCAGCAGCGTAGAACTAGAAGCCTACGAGCAGTACTTC.

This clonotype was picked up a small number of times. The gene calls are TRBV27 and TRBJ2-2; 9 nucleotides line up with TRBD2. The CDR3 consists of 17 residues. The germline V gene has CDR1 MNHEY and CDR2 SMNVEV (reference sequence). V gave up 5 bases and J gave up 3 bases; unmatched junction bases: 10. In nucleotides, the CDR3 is TGTGCCAGCAGTCCTATAGCGGGAGTGAGTCACACCGGGGAGCTGTTTTTT. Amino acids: CASSPIAGVSHTGELFF.

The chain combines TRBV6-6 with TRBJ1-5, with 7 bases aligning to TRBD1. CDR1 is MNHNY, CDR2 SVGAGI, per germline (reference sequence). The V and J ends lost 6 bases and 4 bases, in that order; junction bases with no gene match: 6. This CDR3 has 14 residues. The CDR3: CASRGQSWNQPQHF. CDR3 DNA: TGTGCCAGCAGGGGACAGAGTTGGAATCAGCCCCAGCATTTT.

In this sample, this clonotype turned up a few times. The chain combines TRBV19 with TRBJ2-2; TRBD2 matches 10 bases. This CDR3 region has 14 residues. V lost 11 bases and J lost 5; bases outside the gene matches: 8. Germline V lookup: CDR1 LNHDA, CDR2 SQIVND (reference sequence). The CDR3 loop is CAGRGSGGTGELFF. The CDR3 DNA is TGTGCCGGAAGAGGTAGCGGGGGGACCGGGGAGCTGTTTTTT.

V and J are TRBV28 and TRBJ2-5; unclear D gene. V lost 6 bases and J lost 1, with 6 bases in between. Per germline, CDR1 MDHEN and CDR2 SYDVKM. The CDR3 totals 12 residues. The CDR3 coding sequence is TGTGCCAGCAGGGGCCGCCAAGAGACCCAGTACTTC. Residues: CASRGRQETQYF.